This TCR beta chain was captured by sequencing in a study of T cells in Graves' hyperthyroidism and ophthalmopathy. Study-wide results and caveats: Ophthalmopathy, which appeared later, was predicted by the model a median roughly 6.5 months before onset.

Germline CDR1 is LGHDT and CDR2 is YNNKEL (reference sequence). V was clipped by 4 bases and J by 9 bases; unmatched bases: 8. This CDR3 has 14 amino acids. Only a few counts were recorded for this clonotype. As yet, its antigen is unknown. Amplified TCR beta CDR3 regions derived from RNA transcripts. The HTBI primer set served for first-round RT-PCR of the TCR CDR3. TCRdb ran MiXCR on the multiplex PCR reads and lists one entry per CDR3 protein. Altogether about 680,000 distinct CDR3 sequences are present, approximately 40% being singletons, with the ten largest covering around 31%. The chain has TRBV3-1 and TRBJ2-7; 11 bases are a match to TRBD2. Sequences were obtained from blood. The TCR comes from a woman aged 40 to 50 with Graves' hyperthyroidism. In nucleotides, the CDR3 is TGTGCCAGCAGCCCCGAAGGGACTAGCGGTCGGCAGTACTTC. This encodes CASSPEGTSGRQYF.